Listed below are T cell receptor beta chains from one sample, sequenced in a study of blood T cells in healthy people across ages. TCRdb passed the 5' RACE reads through MiXCR, listing each CDR3 protein once. The sample records 600,000 to 850,000 distinct CDR3 sequences, roughly 25% being singletons. The same data also contributed to another study, on T cells of mothers and their children.

Sequenced: blood. These receptor sequences come from a boy between 10 and 17 years old in good health. Both conserved end residues are part of each CDR3. Each record gives: V gene, J gene, clone size, D gene, CDR3 protein, CDR3 DNA. D genes are given only for firm matches. Size is omitted from some rows. Given values are once, few, many or a class for expanded clones.

TRBV29-1,TRBJ2-2,NA,NA,CSVIPSGANTGELFF,TGCAGCGTAATACCCTCAGGAGCGAACACCGGGGAGCTGTTTTTT
TRBV28,TRBJ2-4,NA,NA,CASSPEGGGPVQYF,TGTGCCAGCAGTCCCGAGGGGGGCGGCCCAGTTCAGTACTTC
TRBV28,TRBJ2-7,NA,TRBD1,CASSPGQVHEQYF,TGTGCCAGCAGCCCCGGACAGGTCCACGAGCAGTACTTC
TRBV7-6,TRBJ2-7,NA,TRBD1,CASSLALGRGYEQYF,TGTGCCAGCAGCTTAGCGCTGGGCAGGGGGTACGAGCAGTACTTC
TRBV7-8,TRBJ2-2,NA,NA,CASSSYPLVQNTGELFF,TGTGCCAGCAGCTCCTACCCCCTGGTCCAGAACACCGGGGAGCTGTTTTTT
TRBV29-1,TRBJ2-7,NA,TRBD1,CSVENRDRGTYEQYF,TGCAGCGTTGAAAACCGGGACAGGGGAACCTACGAGCAGTACTTC
TRBV5-5,TRBJ2-5,NA,NA,CASSAAAQETQYF,TGTGCCAGCAGCGCGGCAGCCCAAGAGACCCAGTACTTC
TRBV2,TRBJ1-2,NA,NA,CASSDEAIGYTF,TGTGCCAGCAGTGATGAGGCGATTGGCTACACCTTC
TRBV20-1,TRBJ2-5,NA,NA,CSATANQETQYF,TGCAGTGCTACAGCGAACCAAGAGACCCAGTACTTC
TRBV29-1,TRBJ1-1,few,TRBD1,CSTWGTGGNTEAFF,TGCAGCACGTGGGGGACAGGGGGGAACACTGAAGCTTTCTTT
TRBV29-1,TRBJ2-2,NA,NA,CSVEERRDTETGELFF,TGCAGCGTTGAAGAGCGACGGGACACCGAAACCGGGGAGCTGTTTTTT
TRBV2,TRBJ2-5,few,TRBD2,CASRKSGGLNQETQYF,TGTGCCAGCAGGAAAAGCGGGGGGCTGAACCAAGAGACCCAGTACTTC